This T cell receptor (beta chain) was retrieved from a study of blood T cells in healthy people across ages. General study results and limits: Any conclusive comparison of naive versus antigen-experienced cells was prevented by using unsorted PBMCs. Significant beta diversity loss was already apparent by age approximately 38, declining roughly linearly.

Regarding this clonotype: Its cognate antigen is unknown. Relative to the germline gene, one junction end is altered; a read error may explain this.

The germline gives CDR1 MDHEN, CDR2 SYDVKM. This CDR3 has 15 residues. Alongside a J-beta primer mix, a sample-barcoded 5' primer served in a second PCR lasting 7 to 11 cycles. TCRdb processed the 5' RACE reads anew with MiXCR; each CDR3 protein has one entry. The repertoire has 650,000 or so distinct CDR3 sequences, about 51% of them found once; the top ten carry about 13%. Peripheral blood from each donor was collected in a volume of ten milliliters. This clonotype originated in a woman at least 80 years old in good health. The sequenced sample was blood. The chain has TRBV28 and TRBJ2-3; 8 nucleotides match TRBD1. CDR3 loop: CASRETGDNTDMQYF. Written as DNA, the CDR3 is TGTGCCAGCAGAGAGACAGGGGATAACACAGATATGCAGTATTTT.